The next 26 T cell receptor beta chains were all read from a single sample in a study of blood T cells in healthy people across ages. A second PCR, run for about 7 to 11 cycles, used a sample-barcoded 5' primer plus a J-beta primer mix. TCRdb re-called the 5' RACE reads with MiXCR, one entry per CDR3 protein. The sample records 750,000 to 950,000 distinct CDR3 sequences, around 25% being singletons. These data also formed part of another study, on T cells of mothers and their children.

The specimen sequenced was blood. The receptors stem from a boy between 10 and 17 years old in good health.

The chain is built from TRBV7-9 and TRBJ2-2; TRBD1 is a possible D gene (6 bases). CDR1 and CDR2 (germline): SEHNR, FQNEAQ (reference sequence). The V end was cut by 7 bases, the J end by 1 base, with 13 bases between. The CDR3 is 15 residues long. For the CDR3, the DNA is TGTGCCAGCATCCAGTGGGGGCAGAACACCGGGGAGCTGTTTTTT. Its protein is CASIQWGQNTGELFF.

This clonotype showed up many times. The genes are TRBV12-3 or TRBV12-4 and TRBJ1-2; TRBD1 matches at 7 bases. V was clipped by 6 bases and J by 7 bases; unmatched bases: 8. The CDR3 consists of 13 residues. CDR3 protein: CASSFDRVRGYTF. The DNA of the CDR3 is TGTGCCAGCAGCTTCGACAGGGTCCGTGGCTACACCTTC.

The rearrangement uses TRBV5-1 and TRBJ2-3; D is unresolved. The CDR3 sequence is 14 residues long. The V end was cut by 3 bases, the J end by 0 bases, with 8 bases between. Germline V gene data show CDR1 as SGHRS and CDR2 as YFSETQ. CDR3 bases: TGCGCCAGCAGCTCCGACACTAGCACAGATACGCAGTATTTT. Translating it yields CASSSDTSTDTQYF.

CDR3 sequence: CASSGTGAEQYF. CDR3 bases: TGCGCCAGCAGCGGGACAGGGGCCGAGCAGTACTTC. The chain is built from TRBV5-1 and TRBJ2-5; 10 nucleotides align to TRBD1. The assigned J gene may be wrong: the sequence end matches TRBJ2-7 better. CDR1 and CDR2 (germline): SGHRS, YFSETQ. The CDR3 runs 12 residues.

The J gene is TRBJ2-2, the V gene TRBV5-1; TRBD2 matches 9 bases. V shed 0 bases and J 5 bases; nucleotides not matched to a gene: 11. CDR1 is SGHRS, CDR2 YFSETQ, per germline. This CDR3 has 18 residues. CDR3 sequence: CASSLAGWRGGRTGELFF. The CDR3 bases are TGCGCCAGCAGCTTGGCAGGATGGCGGGGGGGCCGTACCGGGGAGCTGTTTTTT. Full variable domain (missing parts from reference TRBV5-1 and TRBJ2-2): KAGVTQTPRYLIKTRGQQVTLSCSPISGHRSVSWYQQTPGQGLQFLFEYFSETQRNKGNFPGRFSGRQFSNSRSEMNVSTLELGDSALYLCASSLAGWRGGRTGELFFGEGSRLTVL.

In regard to this clonotype: One junction end disagrees with the germline gene, perhaps due to a read error. The rearrangement uses TRBV12-3 or TRBV12-4 and TRBJ1-1; 11 nucleotides match TRBD1. The length of the CDR3 is 15 residues. The CDR3 coding sequence is TGTGCCAGCAGGTTAGCCGGGACAGGGGGGATTGAAGCTTTCTTT. Amino acids: CASRLAGTGGIEAFF.

The CDR3 nucleotides read TGTGCCAGCAGGTCCTCCGGGACCTCCGGTGGTGAAGAAAAACTGTTTTTT. Protein: CASRSSGTSGGEEKLFF. This chain uses TRBV12-3 or TRBV12-4 with TRBJ1-4; maybe TRBD1 (5 bases). V dropped 6 bases and J dropped 8 bases, with 25 bases sitting between them. The CDR3 spans 17 residues.

J is TRBJ1-5 and V is TRBV20-1, with D perhaps TRBD1 (5 bases). V gave up 4 bases and J gave up 3 bases, with 19 bases separating them. The V gene's germline CDR1 is DFQATT and CDR2 SNEGSKA (reference sequence). This CDR3 region has 16 residues. CDR3 amino acids: CSANSGLRGSNQPQHF. As DNA, the CDR3 is TGCAGTGCTAATTCGGGCCTCCGGGGCTCCAATCAGCCCCAGCATTTT.

This clonotype has only a few counts. The chain is built from TRBV4-1 and TRBJ1-2, with TRBD1 as a possible D gene (5 bases). The CDR3 consists of 15 residues. Between the trimmed V and J ends, which lost 4 bases and 8 bases, there was a span of 20 bases. Germline values: CDR1 MGHRA, CDR2 YSYEKL. The CDR3 DNA reads as TGCGCCAGCAGCCCCCCTATCTGGGGGGAGGACGGCTACACCTTC. This encodes CASSPPIWGEDGYTF.

The chain has TRBV20-1 and TRBJ1-5; 9 nucleotides align to TRBD1. V lost 5 bases, J lost 4 bases, and 12 bases stayed unmatched. The CDR3 totals 16 residues. Germline V gives CDR1 DFQATT, CDR2 SNEGSKA (reference sequence). CDR3 sequence (DNA): TGCAGTGCTTCACCGGACAGGGGATCGAGGAATCAGCCCCAGCATTTT. Its translation: CSASPDRGSRNQPQHF.

Details on this clonotype: A read error may produce the germline difference seen at one junction end. This chain connects TRBV6-1 to TRBJ2-7; D may match TRBD1 or TRBD2 (6 bases each). The CDR3 consists of 12 residues. In germline, CDR1 is MNHNS, CDR2 SASEGT. The CDR3 here is CVSSTWGDKQYF. The CDR3 DNA is TGTGTCAGCAGTACTTGGGGGGACAAGCAGTACTTC.

The chain combines TRBV7-9 with TRBJ1-2, with D possibly being TRBD1 (5 bases). The ends were cut back, 0 bases at V and 0 bases at J, with 17 bases in the middle. Per germline, CDR1 SEHNR and CDR2 FQNEAQ (reference sequence). This CDR3 comprises 18 residues. The CDR3, as DNA: TGTGCCAGCAGCTTAGCGGCGGTAGGGACTCAAGCTAACTATGGCTACACCTTC. Its translation is CASSLAAVGTQANYGYTF.

The V gene is TRBV6-6, the J gene TRBJ2-4, with D possibly matching TRBD1 (6 bases). The CDR3 length is 13 residues. Trimming shortened V by 7 bases and J by 7 bases, and 14 bases separated the two germline ends. The germline V gene has CDR1 MNHNY and CDR2 SVGAGI (reference sequence). DNA for the CDR3: TGTGCCAGCACCGAAACAGGGCGGAACATTCAGTACTTC. It is translated as CASTETGRNIQYF.

The chain is built from TRBV9 and TRBJ2-5; no definite D call. The end of the DNA aligns better with TRBJ2-1, so the J call may be wrong. The CDR3 length is 13 residues. Germline values: CDR1 SGDLS, CDR2 YYNGEE. The CDR3, as DNA: TGTGCCAGCAGCGTAGCCACCTACAATGAGCAGTTCTTC. As protein: CASSVATYNEQFF.

The chain recombines TRBV2 with TRBJ2-1; the D gene is possibly TRBD2 (6 bases). Germline values: CDR1 SNHLY, CDR2 FYNNEI. This CDR3 has 16 amino acids. V lost 2 bases and J 0 bases, leaving 11 bases between the germline ends. CDR3 DNA: TGTGCCAGCAGTGAAAACGGGAGAAGCTCCTACAATGAGCAGTTCTTC. Translating gives CASSENGRSSYNEQFF.

This clonotype appeared a few times. The chain is built from TRBV5-1 and TRBJ2-3; D may be TRBD2 (6 bases). The V gene lost 4 bases and the J gene lost 8 bases, with 17 bases spanning the gap. This CDR3 spans 14 amino acids. Germline CDR1 SGHRS, CDR2 YFSETQ. The DNA for the CDR3 is TGCGCCAGCAGCAAGGATTACCCCGGGGGTACGCAGTATTTT. Its protein product is CASSKDYPGGTQYF.

This clonotype has only a few counts. DNA of the CDR3: TGTGCCAGCTCACCCCGACAGAGCGGGAGTGGGGAAGAGACCCAGTACTTC. Its translation: CASSPRQSGSGEETQYF. The chain employs TRBV18 and TRBJ2-5; 8 positions agree with TRBD2. CDR1 and CDR2 (germline): KGHSH, LQKENI. The CDR3 sequence is 17 residues long. V trimming: 3 bases; J trimming: 3 bases; junction bases outside the gene matches: 12.

The CDR3 loop is CASSQDVYSSYEQYF. The CDR3 region has the DNA TGCGCCAGCAGCCAAGATGTATATAGCTCCTACGAGCAGTACTTC. The V gene is TRBV4-1, the J gene TRBJ2-7; D gene ambiguous. Germline CDR1 is MGHRA and CDR2 is YSYEKL. The CDR3 is 15 amino acids. The V gene lost 0 bases and the J gene lost 0 bases, with 9 bases spanning the gap.

This clonotype was seen a handful of times. CDR3 nucleotides: TGCAGTGCTAGAGCAGGGATCCGACAAGAGACCCAGTACTTC. It yields the protein CSARAGIRQETQYF. The chain employs TRBV20-1 and TRBJ2-5; the D gene is possibly TRBD1 (5 bases). CDR1 and CDR2 from the germline V gene are DFQATT and SNEGSKA (reference sequence). V lost 1 base and J lost 2, with 11 bases in between. The CDR3 is made up of 14 amino acids.

V usage is TRBV7-9 and J usage is TRBJ1-1; tentatively, D is TRBD1 (6 bases). Trimming removed 5 bases at V and 1 base at J, with 17 bases between. Germline V CDR1 and CDR2: SEHNR, FQNEAQ (reference sequence). This CDR3 has 16 amino acids. CDR3 protein: CASSPPGEGRNTEAFF. In nucleotides, the CDR3 is TGTGCCAGCAGCCCACCAGGGGAAGGTAGGAACACTGAAGCTTTCTTT.

This chain links TRBV11-2 with TRBJ1-2, with 7 bases matching TRBD1. Germline CDR1 is SGHAT and CDR2 is FQNNGV. J lost 1 base, V lost 5 bases, and 4 bases had no gene match. CDR3 size: 14 residues. The CDR3 bases are TGTGCCAGCAGCGCCGACAGGGTTAACTATGGCTACACCTTC. The encoded protein is CASSADRVNYGYTF.

This clonotype has more than one count but fewer than ten. The chain carries TRBV11-2 and TRBJ2-5, with D possibly being TRBD1 (7 bases). Trimming removed 5 bases at V and 9 bases at J, with 19 bases between. The CDR3 totals 14 residues. Germline V lookup: CDR1 SGHAT, CDR2 FQNNGV. This CDR3 is CASSQGQEGRPQYF. For the CDR3, the DNA is TGTGCCAGCAGCCAAGGACAGGAGGGTAGGCCCCAGTACTTC.

Only a few counts were recorded for this clonotype. V usage is TRBV29-1 and J usage is TRBJ2-5; 11 nucleotides match TRBD1. The trim removed 4 bases at V and 11 bases at J, leaving 15 bases unmatched. CDR3 size: 15 residues. Per germline, CDR1 SQVTM and CDR2 ANQGSEA. The chain's CDR3 is CSVGLRDRGTSEQYF. The CDR3 nucleotides read TGCAGCGTTGGGCTCCGGGACAGGGGGACCTCGGAGCAGTACTTC.

This clonotype was counted only a few times. This sequence joins TRBV3-1 and TRBJ2-4; D may be TRBD1 or TRBD2 (5 bases each). The CDR3 is 17 residues long. Trimming took 0 bases from V and 3 from J, leaving 15 bases between them. Germline CDR1 is LGHDT and CDR2 is YNNKEL (reference sequence). Here the CDR3 reads CASSQEWGTGSKNIQYF. In DNA, the CDR3 is TGTGCCAGCAGCCAAGAATGGGGGACGGGGAGCAAAAACATTCAGTACTTC.

J is TRBJ2-5 and V is TRBV7-9; 7 bases are a match to TRBD2. The J call may be wrong; the DNA end is better matched by TRBJ2-1. Per germline, CDR1 SEHNR and CDR2 FQNEAQ (reference sequence). The length of the CDR3 is 15 residues. CDR3 loop: CASSLLRGSGDEQFF. CDR3 bases: TGTGCCAGCAGCTTACTGCGGGGGAGCGGCGATGAGCAGTTCTTC.

The V call is TRBV5-1, the J call TRBJ2-7; D not certain. The CDR3 runs 13 residues. The germline gives CDR1 SGHRS, CDR2 YFSETQ. Trimming took 4 bases from V and 7 from J, leaving 15 bases between them. The CDR3 DNA follows: TGCGCCAGCAGCCCCCTGGGTCAGGAAGAGCAGTACTTC. This encodes CASSPLGQEEQYF. Full variable domain (missing parts from reference TRBV5-1 and TRBJ2-7): KAGVTQTPRYLIKTRGQQVTLSCSPISGHRSVSWYQQTPGQGLQFLFEYFSETQRNKGNFPGRFSGRQFSNSRSEMNVSTLELGDSALYLCASSPLGQEEQYFGPGTRLTVT.